This entry features one T cell receptor beta chain sequence. Germline and junction disagree at one end, which may indicate a read error. TCRdb reanalysed the PCR reads using MiXCR and keeps one entry per CDR3 protein. The profile shows 600,000 to 650,000 distinct CDR3 sequences, 15% to 20% of them singletons. The data originate from a study of molecular identifiers for immune sequencing clone quantification. Per germline, CDR1 SGHDN and CDR2 FVKESK. The CDR3 has 13 amino acids. Sequenced material: naive CD8+ T cells from blood, with Jurkat cell RNA spiked in. Subset denoted: FACS-sorted CD8+CD4-CCR7+CD45RA+ naive T cells. This receptor was obtained from a human donor in good health. Some libraries in this study had Jurkat cell RNA spiked in. The chain carries TRBV14 and TRBJ2-7, with D hard to call. The CDR3 loop is CTSSQVSNLEQYF. The CDR3 DNA reads TGTACCAGCAGCCAAGTGAGCAACCTCGAGCAGTACTTC.